A single T cell receptor (beta chain) is shown here with its context. This sample stems from a study of cytomegalovirus exposure and HLA in healthy donors. V lost 5 bases and J 4 bases, leaving 15 bases between the germline ends. This CDR3 region has 15 residues. Germline V gene data show CDR1 as MDHEN and CDR2 as SYDVKM. The PCR used 60 Vbeta and 13 Jbeta primers. Sequencing was performed with immunoSEQ multiplex PCR; in TCRdb, only in-frame clones are kept and a portion is missing. The sample has some 150,000 clones; about 81% are singletons. Sequencing was performed on PBMCs. The V gene is TRBV28, the J gene TRBJ1-3; D is possibly TRBD1 (6 bases). The TCR originated in a woman in her fifties or sixties in good health and CMV-seropositive. The CDR3 nucleotides are TGTGCCAGCAGTCCAATGGACAGCTTCGGAAACACCATATATTTT. It specifies CASSPMDSFGNTIYF.